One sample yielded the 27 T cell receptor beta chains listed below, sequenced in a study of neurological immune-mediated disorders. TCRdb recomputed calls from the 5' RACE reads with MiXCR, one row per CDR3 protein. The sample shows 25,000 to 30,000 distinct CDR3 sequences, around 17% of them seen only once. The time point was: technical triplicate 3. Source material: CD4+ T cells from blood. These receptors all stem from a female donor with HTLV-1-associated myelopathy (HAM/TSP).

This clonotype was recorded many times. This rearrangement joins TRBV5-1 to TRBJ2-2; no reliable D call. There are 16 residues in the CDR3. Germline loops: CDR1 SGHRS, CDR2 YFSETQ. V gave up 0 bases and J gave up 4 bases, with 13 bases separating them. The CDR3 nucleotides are TGCGCCAGCAGCTTGGCTTCTAGTATCGGCACCGGGGAGCTGTTTTTT. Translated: CASSLASSIGTGELFF.

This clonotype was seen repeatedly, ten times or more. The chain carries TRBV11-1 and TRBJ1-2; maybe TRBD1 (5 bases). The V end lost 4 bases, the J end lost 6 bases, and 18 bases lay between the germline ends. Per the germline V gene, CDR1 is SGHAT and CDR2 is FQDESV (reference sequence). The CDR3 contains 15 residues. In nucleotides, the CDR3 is TGTGCCAGCAGCTCGCAGGGCGTGGTTGGCCATGGCTACACCTTC. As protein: CASSSQGVVGHGYTF.

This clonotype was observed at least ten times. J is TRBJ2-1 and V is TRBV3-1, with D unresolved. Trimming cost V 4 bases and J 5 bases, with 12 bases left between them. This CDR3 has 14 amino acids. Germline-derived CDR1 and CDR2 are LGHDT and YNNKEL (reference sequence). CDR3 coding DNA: TGTGCCAGCAGCCGTCGAGACACCCACAATGAGCAGTTCTTC. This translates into CASSRRDTHNEQFF.

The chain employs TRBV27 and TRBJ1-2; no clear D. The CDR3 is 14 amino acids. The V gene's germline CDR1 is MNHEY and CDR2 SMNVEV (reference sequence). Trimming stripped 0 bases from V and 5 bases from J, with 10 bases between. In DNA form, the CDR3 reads TGTGCCAGCAGTTTATCGGGCCAGAGGTATGGCTACACCTTC. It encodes CASSLSGQRYGYTF.

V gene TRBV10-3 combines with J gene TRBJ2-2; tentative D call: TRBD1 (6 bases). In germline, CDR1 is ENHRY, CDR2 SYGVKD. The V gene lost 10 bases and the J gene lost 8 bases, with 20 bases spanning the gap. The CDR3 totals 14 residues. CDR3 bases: TGTGCCACCGAGAGACAGGTCAGTGAAGGGGAGCTGTTTTTT. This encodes CATERQVSEGELFF.

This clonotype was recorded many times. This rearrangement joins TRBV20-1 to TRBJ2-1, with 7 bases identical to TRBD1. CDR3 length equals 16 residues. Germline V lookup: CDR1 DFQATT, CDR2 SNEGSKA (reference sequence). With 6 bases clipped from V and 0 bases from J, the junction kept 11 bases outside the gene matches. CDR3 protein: CSAIIATGSSYNEQFF. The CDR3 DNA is TGCAGTGCCATAATTGCGACAGGGAGCTCCTACAATGAGCAGTTCTTC.

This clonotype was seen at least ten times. In DNA form, the CDR3 reads TGTGCCAGCAGCTTATCTGGCGGTGGCTACACCTTC. This translates into CASSLSGGGYTF. The V gene is TRBV7-9, the J gene TRBJ1-2; D unresolved. The V end lost 2 bases, the J end lost 7 bases, and 8 bases lay between the germline ends. The CDR3 contains 12 residues. The germline V gene encodes CDR1 SEHNR and CDR2 FQNEAQ (reference sequence).

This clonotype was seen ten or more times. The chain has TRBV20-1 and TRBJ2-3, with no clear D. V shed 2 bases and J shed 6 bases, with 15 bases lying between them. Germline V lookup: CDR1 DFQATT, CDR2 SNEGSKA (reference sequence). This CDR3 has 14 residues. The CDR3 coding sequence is TGCAGTGCTAGACGTTTGGCGAGCGTTGATACGCAGTATTTT. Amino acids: CSARRLASVDTQYF.

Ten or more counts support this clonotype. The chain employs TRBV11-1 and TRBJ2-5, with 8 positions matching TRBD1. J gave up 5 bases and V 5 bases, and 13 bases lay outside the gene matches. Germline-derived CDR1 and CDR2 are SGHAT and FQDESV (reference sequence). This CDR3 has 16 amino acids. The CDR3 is CASSRPRQGLKETQYF. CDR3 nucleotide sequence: TGTGCCAGCAGCCGCCCCCGACAGGGGTTGAAGGAGACCCAGTACTTC.

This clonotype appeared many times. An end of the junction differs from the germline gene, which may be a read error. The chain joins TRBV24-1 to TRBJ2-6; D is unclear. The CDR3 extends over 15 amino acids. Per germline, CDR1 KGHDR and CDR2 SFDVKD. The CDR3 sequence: CATSYFDSGANVLTF. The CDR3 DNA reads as TGTGCCACCAGTTATTTCGACTCTGGGGCCAACGTCCTGACTTTC.

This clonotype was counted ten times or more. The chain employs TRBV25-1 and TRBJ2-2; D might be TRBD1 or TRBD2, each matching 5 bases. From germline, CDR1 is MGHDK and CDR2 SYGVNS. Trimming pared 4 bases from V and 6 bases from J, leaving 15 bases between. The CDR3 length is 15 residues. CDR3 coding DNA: TGTGCCAGCAGTGTCGGAACAGGAGGCTCCGGGGAGCTGTTTTTT. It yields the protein CASSVGTGGSGELFF. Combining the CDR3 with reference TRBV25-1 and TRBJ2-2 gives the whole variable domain EADIYQTPRYLVIGTGKKITLECSQTMGHDKMYWYQQDPGMELHLIHYSYGVNSTEKGDLSSESTVSRIRTEHFPLTLESARPSHTSQYLCASSVGTGGSGELFFGEGSRLTVL.

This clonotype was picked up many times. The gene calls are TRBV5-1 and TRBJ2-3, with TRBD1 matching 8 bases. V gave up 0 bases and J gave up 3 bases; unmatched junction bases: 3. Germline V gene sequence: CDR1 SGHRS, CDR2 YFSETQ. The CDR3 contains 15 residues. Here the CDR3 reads CASSLDRGATDTQYF. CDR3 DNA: TGCGCCAGCAGCTTGGACAGGGGGGCGACAGATACGCAGTATTTT. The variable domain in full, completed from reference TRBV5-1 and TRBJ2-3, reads KAGVTQTPRYLIKTRGQQVTLSCSPISGHRSVSWYQQTPGQGLQFLFEYFSETQRNKGNFPGRFSGRQFSNSRSEMNVSTLELGDSALYLCASSLDRGATDTQYFGPGTRLTVL.

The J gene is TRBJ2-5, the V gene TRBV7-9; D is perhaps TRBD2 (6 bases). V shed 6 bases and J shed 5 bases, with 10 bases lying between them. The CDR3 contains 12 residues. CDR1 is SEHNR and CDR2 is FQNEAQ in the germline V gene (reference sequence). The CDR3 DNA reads TGTGCCAGCAGAAGGGACTCCGAGACCCAGTACTTC. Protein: CASRRDSETQYF.

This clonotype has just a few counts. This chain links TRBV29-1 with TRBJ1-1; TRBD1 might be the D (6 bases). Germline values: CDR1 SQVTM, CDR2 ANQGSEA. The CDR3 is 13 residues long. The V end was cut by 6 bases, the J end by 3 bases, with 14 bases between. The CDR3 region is CSVRRAGDTEAFF. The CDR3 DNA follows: TGCAGCGTCCGAAGGGCAGGGGACACTGAAGCTTTCTTT.

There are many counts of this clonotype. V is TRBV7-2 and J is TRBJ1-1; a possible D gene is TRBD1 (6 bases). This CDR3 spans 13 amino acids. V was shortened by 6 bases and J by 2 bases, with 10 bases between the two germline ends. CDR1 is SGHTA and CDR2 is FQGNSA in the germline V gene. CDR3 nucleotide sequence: TGTGCCAGCAGAAAGGACAGAAACACTGAAGCTTTCTTT. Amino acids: CASRKDRNTEAFF.

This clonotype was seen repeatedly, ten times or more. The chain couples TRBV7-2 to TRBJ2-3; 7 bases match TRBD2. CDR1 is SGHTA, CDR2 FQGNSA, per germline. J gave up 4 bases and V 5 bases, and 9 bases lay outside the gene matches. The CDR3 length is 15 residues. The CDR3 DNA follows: TGTGCCAGCAGCCCTCCGGGACTACCCGCAGATACGCAGTATTTT. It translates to CASSPPGLPADTQYF.

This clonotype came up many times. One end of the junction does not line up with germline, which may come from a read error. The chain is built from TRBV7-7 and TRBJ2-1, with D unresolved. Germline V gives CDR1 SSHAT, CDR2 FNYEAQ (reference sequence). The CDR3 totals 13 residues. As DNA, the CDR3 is TGTGCTAGCAGCTTAGATCCAGCCGGTGAGCAGTTCTTC. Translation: CASSLDPAGEQFF.

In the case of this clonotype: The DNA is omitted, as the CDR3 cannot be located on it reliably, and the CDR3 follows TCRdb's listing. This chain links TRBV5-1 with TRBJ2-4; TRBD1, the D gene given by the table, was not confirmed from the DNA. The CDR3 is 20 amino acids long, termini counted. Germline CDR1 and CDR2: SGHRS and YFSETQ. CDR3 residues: CASSFYICSVGVVPMDIQYF.

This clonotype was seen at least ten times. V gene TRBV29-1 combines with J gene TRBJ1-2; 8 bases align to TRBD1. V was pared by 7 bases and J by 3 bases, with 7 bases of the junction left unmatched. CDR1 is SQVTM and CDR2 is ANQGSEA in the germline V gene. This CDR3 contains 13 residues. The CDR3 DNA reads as TGCAGCGACTTAGGACAGGGAGACTATGGCTACACCTTC. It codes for CSDLGQGDYGYTF.

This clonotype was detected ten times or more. The CDR3 region is CSARGQSSYNSPLHF. The CDR3 DNA follows: TGCAGTGCTAGGGGACAGAGCTCCTATAATTCACCCCTCCACTTT. This chain connects TRBV20-1 to TRBJ1-6; TRBD1 matches at 7 bases. The CDR3 is 15 amino acids. After removal of 3 bases from V and 0 bases from J, the junction contained 2 bases not matched to a gene. From germline, CDR1 is DFQATT and CDR2 SNEGSKA (reference sequence).

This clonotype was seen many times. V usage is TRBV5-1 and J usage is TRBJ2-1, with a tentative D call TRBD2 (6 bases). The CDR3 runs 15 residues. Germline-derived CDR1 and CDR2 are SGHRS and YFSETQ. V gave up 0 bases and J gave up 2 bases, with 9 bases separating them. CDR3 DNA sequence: TGCGCCAGCAGCTTGGTGGGGGAGGCCTACAATGAGCAGTTCTTC. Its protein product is CASSLVGEAYNEQFF.

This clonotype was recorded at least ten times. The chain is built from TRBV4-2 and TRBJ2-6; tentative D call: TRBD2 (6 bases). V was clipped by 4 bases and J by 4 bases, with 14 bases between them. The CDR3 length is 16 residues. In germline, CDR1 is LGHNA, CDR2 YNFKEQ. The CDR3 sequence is CASSLETSSGANVLTF. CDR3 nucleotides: TGTGCCAGCAGCCTTGAAACTAGCTCCGGGGCCAACGTCCTGACTTTC.

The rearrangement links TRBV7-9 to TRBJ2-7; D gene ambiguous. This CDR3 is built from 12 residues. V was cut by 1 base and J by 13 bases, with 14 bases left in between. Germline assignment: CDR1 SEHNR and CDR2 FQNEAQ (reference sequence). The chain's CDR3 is CASSLGQEERYF. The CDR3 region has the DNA TGTGCCAGCAGCTTAGGGCAGGAAGAGCGATACTTC.

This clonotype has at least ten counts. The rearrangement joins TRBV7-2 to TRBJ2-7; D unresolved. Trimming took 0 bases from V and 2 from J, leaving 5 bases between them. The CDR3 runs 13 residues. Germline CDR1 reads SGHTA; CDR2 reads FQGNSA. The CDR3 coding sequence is TGTGCCAGCAGCTTAGCACGAACCTACGAGCAGTACTTC. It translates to CASSLARTYEQYF.

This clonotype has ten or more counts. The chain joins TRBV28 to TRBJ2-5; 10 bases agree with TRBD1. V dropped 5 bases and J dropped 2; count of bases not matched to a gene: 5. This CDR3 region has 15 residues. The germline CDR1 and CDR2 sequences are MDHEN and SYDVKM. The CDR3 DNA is TGTGCCAGCAGTGGGGACAGGGGCCGACAAGAGACCCAGTACTTC. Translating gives CASSGDRGRQETQYF.

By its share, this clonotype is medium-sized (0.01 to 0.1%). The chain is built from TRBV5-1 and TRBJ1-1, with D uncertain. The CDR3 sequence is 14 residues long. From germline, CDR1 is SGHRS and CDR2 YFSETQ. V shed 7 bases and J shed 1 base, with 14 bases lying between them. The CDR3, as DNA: TGCGCCAGCGGACTCGGTGGGTCGAACACTGAAGCTTTCTTT. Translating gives CASGLGGSNTEAFF.

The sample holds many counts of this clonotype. This chain's CDR3 is CASRLLFGRGNNEQFF. The DNA for the CDR3 is TGTGCCAGCAGGCTCCTCTTTGGCAGGGGGAACAATGAGCAGTTCTTC. This chain connects TRBV6-2 or TRBV6-3 to TRBJ2-1, with 7 nucleotides matching TRBD1. Germline CDR1 MNHEY, CDR2 SVGEGT. The CDR3 covers 16 residues. J gave up 5 bases and V 6 bases, and 13 bases lay outside the gene matches.